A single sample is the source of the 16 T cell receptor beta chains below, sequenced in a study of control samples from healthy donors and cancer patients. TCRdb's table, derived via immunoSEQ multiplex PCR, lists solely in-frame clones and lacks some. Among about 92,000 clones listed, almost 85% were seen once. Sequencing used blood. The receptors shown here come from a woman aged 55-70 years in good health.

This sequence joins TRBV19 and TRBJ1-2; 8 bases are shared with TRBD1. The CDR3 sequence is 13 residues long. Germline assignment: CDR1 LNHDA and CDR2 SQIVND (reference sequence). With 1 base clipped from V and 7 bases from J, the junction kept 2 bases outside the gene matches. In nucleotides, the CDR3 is TGTGCCAGTAGTATAGTTGGGACAGGTGGCTACACCTTC. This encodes CASSIVGTGGYTF.

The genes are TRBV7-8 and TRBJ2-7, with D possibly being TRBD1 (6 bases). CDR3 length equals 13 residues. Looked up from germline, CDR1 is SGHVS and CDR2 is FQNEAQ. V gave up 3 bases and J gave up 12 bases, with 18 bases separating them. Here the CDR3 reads CASSFQDSGVPYF. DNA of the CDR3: TGTGCCAGCAGCTTCCAGGACAGTGGCGTTCCGTACTTC.

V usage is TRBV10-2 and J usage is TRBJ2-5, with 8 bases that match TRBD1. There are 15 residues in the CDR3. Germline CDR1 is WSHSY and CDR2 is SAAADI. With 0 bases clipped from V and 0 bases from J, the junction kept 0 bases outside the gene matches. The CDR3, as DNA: TGCGCCAGCAGTGAGTCCAGGGGGCACCAAGAGACCCAGTACTTC. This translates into CASSESRGHQETQYF.

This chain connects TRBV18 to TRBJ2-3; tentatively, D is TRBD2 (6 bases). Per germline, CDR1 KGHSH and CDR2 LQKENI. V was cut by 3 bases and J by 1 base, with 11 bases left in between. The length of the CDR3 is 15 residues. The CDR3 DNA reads TGTGCCAGCTCACCGGGACTCGCCCGCACAGATACGCAGTATTTT. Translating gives CASSPGLARTDTQYF.

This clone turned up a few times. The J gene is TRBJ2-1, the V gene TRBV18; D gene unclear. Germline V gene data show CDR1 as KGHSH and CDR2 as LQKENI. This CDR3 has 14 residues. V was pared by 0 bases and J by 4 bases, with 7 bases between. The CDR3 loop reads CASSPPRPYNEQFF. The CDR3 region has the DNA TGTGCCAGCTCACCACCGAGACCTTACAATGAGCAGTTCTTC.

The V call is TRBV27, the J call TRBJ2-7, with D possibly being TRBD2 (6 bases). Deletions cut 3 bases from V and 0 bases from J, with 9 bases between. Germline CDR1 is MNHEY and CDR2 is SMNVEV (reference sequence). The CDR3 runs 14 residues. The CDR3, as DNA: TGTGCCAGCAGTTTCGGGGGAGGCTCCTACGAGCAGTACTTC. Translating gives CASSFGGGSYEQYF.

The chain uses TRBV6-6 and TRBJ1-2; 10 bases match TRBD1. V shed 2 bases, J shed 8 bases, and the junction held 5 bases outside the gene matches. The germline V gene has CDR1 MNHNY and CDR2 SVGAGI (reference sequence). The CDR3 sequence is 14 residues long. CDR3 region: CASSYDRGRLGYTF. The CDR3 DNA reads TGTGCCAGCAGTTACGACAGGGGGCGTCTAGGCTACACCTTC.

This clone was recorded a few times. CDR3 DNA sequence: TGTGCCAGCAGTGTTCTGCGGGACGGGGACTACAATGAGCAGTTCTTC. It codes for CASSVLRDGDYNEQFF. The V and J genes are TRBV25-1 and TRBJ2-1, with D possibly matching TRBD2 (6 bases). Looked up from germline, CDR1 is MGHDK and CDR2 is SYGVNS. The length of the CDR3 is 16 residues. Between the trimmed V and J ends, which lost 4 bases and 3 bases, there was a span of 16 bases.

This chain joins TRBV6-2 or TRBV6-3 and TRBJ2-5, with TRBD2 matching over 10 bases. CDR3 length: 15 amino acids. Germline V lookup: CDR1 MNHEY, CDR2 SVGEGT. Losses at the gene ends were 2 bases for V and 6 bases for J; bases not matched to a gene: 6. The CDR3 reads CASSYRGTSVQTQYF. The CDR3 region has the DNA TGTGCCAGCAGTTACCGTGGGACTAGCGTCCAGACCCAGTACTTC.

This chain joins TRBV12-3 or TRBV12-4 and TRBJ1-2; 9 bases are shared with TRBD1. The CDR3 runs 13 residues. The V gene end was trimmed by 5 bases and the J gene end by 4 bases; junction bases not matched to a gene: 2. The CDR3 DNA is TGTGCCAGCAGTGCGACAGGGGGCTATGGCTACACCTTC. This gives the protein CASSATGGYGYTF.

CDR3 in DNA: TGTGCCAGCAGCTTAGGGCCGGCAGGGTCTAACTATGGCTACACCTTC. This translates into CASSLGPAGSNYGYTF. The chain couples TRBV7-9 to TRBJ1-2; tentatively, D is TRBD1 (5 bases). CDR1 SEHNR and CDR2 FQNEAQ come from the germline V gene (reference sequence). This CDR3 has 16 residues. V was pared by 1 base and J by 0 bases, with 12 bases between.

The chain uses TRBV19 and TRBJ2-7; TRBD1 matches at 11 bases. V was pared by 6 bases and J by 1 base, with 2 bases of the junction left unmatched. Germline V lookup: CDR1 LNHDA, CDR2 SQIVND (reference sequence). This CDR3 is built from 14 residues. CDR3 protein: CASSRDRGSYEQYF. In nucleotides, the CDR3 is TGTGCCAGTAGCCGGGACAGGGGGTCCTACGAGCAGTACTTC.

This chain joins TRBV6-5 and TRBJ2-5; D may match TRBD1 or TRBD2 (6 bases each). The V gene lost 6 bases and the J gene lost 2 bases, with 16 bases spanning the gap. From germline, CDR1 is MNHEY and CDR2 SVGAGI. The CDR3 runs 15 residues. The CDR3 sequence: CASSYRDGLQETQYF. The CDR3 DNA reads TGTGCCAGCAGCTACAGGGACGGACTACAAGAGACCCAGTACTTC.

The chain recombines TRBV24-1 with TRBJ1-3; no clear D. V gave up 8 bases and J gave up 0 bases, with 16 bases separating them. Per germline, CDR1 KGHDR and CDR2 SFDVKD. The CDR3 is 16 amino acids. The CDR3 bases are TGTGCCACCAAAACAGATCAGGCTGACTCTGGAAACACCATATATTTT. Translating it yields CATKTDQADSGNTIYF.

CDR3 sequence: CASSARGLSYEQYF. The CDR3 DNA reads as TGTGCCAGCAGCGCCAGGGGGCTTTCCTACGAGCAGTACTTC. The V call is TRBV27, the J call TRBJ2-7; 8 bases are a match to TRBD1. Trimming took 6 bases from V and 1 from J; bases not matched to a gene: 5. CDR1 MNHEY and CDR2 SMNVEV come from the germline V gene (reference sequence). The length of the CDR3 is 14 residues.

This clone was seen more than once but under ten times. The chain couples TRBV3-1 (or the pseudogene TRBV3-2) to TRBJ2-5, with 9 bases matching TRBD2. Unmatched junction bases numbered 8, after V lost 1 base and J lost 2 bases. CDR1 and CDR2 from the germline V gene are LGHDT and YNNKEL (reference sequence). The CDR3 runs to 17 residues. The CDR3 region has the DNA TGTGCCAGCAGCCAAGGCGAGCTAGCGGGGACACAAGAGACCCAGTACTTC. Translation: CASSQGELAGTQETQYF.